The 32 T cell receptor beta chains reported below all come from one sample, sequenced in a study of regulatory T cells in long-lasting Graves disease. Described time point: newly diagnosed GD, antithyroid drugs for less than 3 months. PBMC-extracted RNA yielded the TCR library. Arm-PCR of CDR3 regions and iRepertoire HTBI primers were used to build TCR beta libraries. TCRdb re-analysed the multiplex PCR reads in MiXCR, keeping a single row per CDR3 protein. Among about 610,000 distinct CDR3 sequences, about 15% were seen once, and the ten largest hold more than 10%. A further study also used this sample, focusing on T cells in Graves' hyperthyroidism and ophthalmopathy.

The input for sequencing was peripheral blood mononuclear cells (PBMCs), taken at new diagnosis, from a patient treated with antithyroid drugs. Every receptor here comes from a man aged 18 to 30 with Graves disease.

The chain combines TRBV24-1 with TRBJ2-5; D ambiguous. The V end was cut by 4 bases, the J end by 7 bases, with 18 bases between. The germline gives CDR1 KGHDR, CDR2 SFDVKD. The CDR3 covers 15 residues. Here the CDR3 reads CATSEVTRFKTTQYF. The CDR3 nucleotides read TGTGCCACCAGTGAGGTCACAAGGTTCAAGACGACCCAGTACTTC.

CDR3 nucleotide sequence: TGTGCCAGCAGTTCTGGGCGGAGACTAGCGGAAGATTCGCTTAGCTCCTACGAGCAGTACTTC. Protein: CASSSGRRLAEDSLSSYEQYF. J is TRBJ2-7 and V is TRBV28, with TRBD2 identical over 9 bases. The junction had 22 bases not matched to a gene; V was cut back by 4 bases and J by 0 bases. The CDR3 length is 21 residues. Germline CDR1 reads MDHEN; CDR2 reads SYDVKM.

This clonotype was seen a few times. The chain carries TRBV5-1 and TRBJ2-3; 8 bases are shared with TRBD1. This CDR3 spans 14 amino acids. V shed 1 base, J shed 5 bases, and the junction held 3 bases outside the gene matches. The germline V gene has CDR1 SGHRS and CDR2 YFSETQ. CDR3 coding DNA: TGCGCCAGCAGCTTGCTGACAGGGGAAGATACGCAGTATTTT. Encoded protein: CASSLLTGEDTQYF.

This clonotype was recorded many times. The rearrangement links TRBV7-9 to TRBJ2-3, with 11 nucleotides matching TRBD2. Per the germline V gene, CDR1 is SEHNR and CDR2 is FQNEAQ (reference sequence). Trimming removed 5 bases from V and 5 bases from J; junction bases left unmatched: 9. The CDR3 runs to 16 residues. The DNA of the CDR3 is TGTGCCAGCAGCCCTCGGACTAGCGGGCCGAAAGATACGCAGTATTTT. Translating it yields CASSPRTSGPKDTQYF.

The genes are TRBV2 and TRBJ2-7, with D unclear. Germline CDR1 reads SNHLY; CDR2 reads FYNNEI. The CDR3 covers 12 residues. With 8 bases removed from V and 3 bases from J, the gap between germline ends came to 11 bases. The CDR3 here is CASSQADYEQYF. The CDR3 nucleotides read TGTGCCAGCTCGCAGGCCGACTACGAGCAGTACTTC.

The V call is TRBV20-1, the J call TRBJ2-5, with TRBD2 identical over 7 bases. The CDR3 length is 15 residues. V was clipped by 3 bases and J by 7 bases; unmatched bases: 14. CDR1 DFQATT and CDR2 SNEGSKA come from the germline V gene (reference sequence). The DNA for the CDR3 is TGCAGTGCTAGTGGGGTTGAGAGCGGGGTTGGGACCCAGTACTTC. Encoded protein: CSASGVESGVGTQYF.

This clonotype was counted a few times. The chain employs TRBV9 and TRBJ2-7, with TRBD2 identical over 8 bases. Trimming at V came to 0 bases and at J to 0 bases, leaving 5 bases not matched to a gene. The CDR3 extends over 16 amino acids. Germline lookup yields CDR1 SGDLS and CDR2 YYNGEE. CDR3 residues: CASSVGEREHSYEQYF. The CDR3 DNA follows: TGTGCCAGCAGCGTAGGTGAGCGGGAGCACTCCTACGAGCAGTACTTC.

This chain joins TRBV20-1 and TRBJ2-1; TRBD1 matches 8 bases. CDR3 length: 15 residues. After removal of 5 bases from V and 5 bases from J, the junction contained 11 bases not matched to a gene. CDR1 and CDR2 (germline): DFQATT, SNEGSKA (reference sequence). The CDR3 sequence is CSAGPLGQGNNEQFF. CDR3 nucleotide sequence: TGCAGTGCTGGGCCCTTAGGACAGGGTAACAATGAGCAGTTCTTC.

This clonotype showed up many times. This sequence joins TRBV2 and TRBJ2-1, with D perhaps matching TRBD2 (5 bases). Germline loops: CDR1 SNHLY, CDR2 FYNNEI. V lost 6 bases and J lost 0, with 12 bases in between. CDR3 length: 15 amino acids. The CDR3 spells CASRKAESSYNEQFF. The CDR3 DNA reads as TGTGCCAGCAGAAAAGCGGAAAGCTCCTACAATGAGCAGTTCTTC.

The DNA for the CDR3 is TGCAGTGCTATCCGCACCGAAGGGGGCTGGGGCACTGAAGCTTTCTTT. It translates to CSAIRTEGGWGTEAFF. The genes are TRBV20-1 and TRBJ1-1; 7 bases are shared with TRBD1. From germline, CDR1 is DFQATT and CDR2 SNEGSKA (reference sequence). The trim removed 4 bases at V and 4 bases at J, leaving 15 bases unmatched. The CDR3 extends over 16 amino acids.

This rearrangement joins TRBV4-1 to TRBJ2-7; tentatively, D is TRBD2 (6 bases). The CDR3 contains 14 residues. Germline loops: CDR1 MGHRA, CDR2 YSYEKL. V gave up 1 base and J gave up 3 bases, with 10 bases separating them. The DNA of the CDR3 is TGCGCCAGCAGCCAAGTGGGACTTTACTACGAGCAGTACTTC. Protein: CASSQVGLYYEQYF.

The chain recombines TRBV5-6 with TRBJ2-2; 9 bases map to TRBD1. The CDR3 consists of 17 residues. V lost 2 bases and J lost 0; bases outside the gene matches: 5. Looked up from germline, CDR1 is SGHDT and CDR2 is YYEEEE. The CDR3 here is CASSFLGTGPNTGELFF. The DNA for the CDR3 is TGTGCCAGCAGCTTCCTGGGGACAGGGCCGAACACCGGGGAGCTGTTTTTT.

This clonotype was detected a few times. This chain uses TRBV19 with TRBJ1-2, with 7 nucleotides matching TRBD1. The CDR3 runs to 14 residues. V shed 3 bases and J 4 bases; nucleotides not matched to a gene: 5. Germline CDR1 reads LNHDA; CDR2 reads SQIVND (reference sequence). CDR3 residues: CASSMGDSSYGYTF. CDR3 coding DNA: TGTGCCAGTAGTATGGGGGACAGTTCCTATGGCTACACCTTC.

Comment on this clonotype: A much larger clone lies a single base off, so this may be a read error. The V and J genes are TRBV20-1 and TRBJ1-1, with D possibly being TRBD1 (5 bases). Germline V gene lookup returns CDR1 DFQATT and CDR2 SNEGSKA (reference sequence). This CDR3 has 13 residues. V gave up 4 bases and J gave up 3 bases, with 12 bases separating them. DNA for the CDR3: TGCAGTGCTAACGGGGGGGGAGACACTGAAGCTTTCTTT. Residues: CSANGGGDTEAFF.

The chain has TRBV29-1 and TRBJ2-5, with a weak D call TRBD2 (5 bases). V was cut by 3 bases and J by 4 bases, with 15 bases left in between. CDR1 and CDR2 from the germline V gene are SQVTM and ANQGSEA. The CDR3 is made up of 14 amino acids. The CDR3 loop reads CSVEGAVVLETQYF. CDR3 coding DNA: TGCAGCGTTGAGGGAGCGGTGGTTCTAGAGACCCAGTACTTC.

This clonotype was counted a few times. The junction and the germline gene differ at one end; a read error may be behind it. This rearrangement joins TRBV7-7 to TRBJ2-1; D is unresolved. Per germline, CDR1 SSHAT and CDR2 FNYEAQ (reference sequence). The CDR3 has 15 residues. The CDR3 nucleotides read TGTGCTAGCAGTCCCGGGCCTGGAGCTTACAATGAGCAGTTCTTC. Its translation: CASSPGPGAYNEQFF.

This clonotype has a count of ten or more. V and J are TRBV10-3 and TRBJ1-2; 11 bases match TRBD1. J gave up 6 bases and V 6 bases, and 6 bases lay outside the gene matches. The germline V gene encodes CDR1 ENHRY and CDR2 SYGVKD. The CDR3 spans 14 residues. The CDR3: CAIRTPGQGDGYTF. The CDR3 nucleotides read TGTGCCATCAGGACACCGGGACAGGGGGATGGCTACACCTTC.

This clonotype was found many times. V usage is TRBV11-2 and J usage is TRBJ2-7, with D perhaps assigned TRBD1 or TRBD2 (6 bases each). The CDR3 is 16 amino acids. Trimming took off 4 bases at V and 4 bases at J, with 20 bases between the two ends. CDR1 is SGHAT and CDR2 is FQNNGV in the germline V gene. The CDR3 DNA follows: TGTGCCAGCAGCTCGCCCCGTGTGGGGGCGGGATACGAGCAGTACTTC. Protein product: CASSSPRVGAGYEQYF.

This clonotype was seen many times. The chain combines TRBV12-3 or TRBV12-4 with TRBJ1-1, with a possible D match to TRBD1 (6 bases). Deletions cut 6 bases from V and 2 bases from J, with 10 bases between. The CDR3 is 13 amino acids. CDR3 region: CASREGVNTEAFF. The CDR3 DNA follows: TGTGCCAGCAGGGAGGGGGTTAACACTGAAGCTTTCTTT.

This clonotype was observed many times. CDR3 loop: CASSEGLAGGRETQYF. The CDR3 DNA follows: TGTGCCAGCAGTGAGGGGCTAGCGGGGGGCCGGGAGACCCAGTACTTC. The chain carries TRBV2 and TRBJ2-5; 11 bases align to TRBD2. The length of the CDR3 is 16 residues. With 3 bases clipped from V and 5 bases from J, the junction kept 8 bases outside the gene matches. From germline, CDR1 is SNHLY and CDR2 FYNNEI.

This clonotype was counted ten times or more. The J gene is TRBJ2-1, the V gene TRBV5-1, with 9 bases lining up with TRBD2. V shed 0 bases, J shed 9 bases, and the junction held 10 bases outside the gene matches. The CDR3 runs to 16 residues. Germline V gives CDR1 SGHRS, CDR2 YFSETQ. The CDR3 DNA sequence: TGCGCCAGCAGCTTGGCGTTACAGCGGGAGGCCGGTGAGCAGTTCTTC. It codes for CASSLALQREAGEQFF.

The rearrangement joins TRBV7-9 to TRBJ1-1; 8 bases fit TRBD1. V shed 3 bases and J 5 bases; nucleotides not matched to a gene: 5. Germline V gene sequence: CDR1 SEHNR, CDR2 FQNEAQ (reference sequence). The CDR3 covers 14 residues. The DNA for the CDR3 is TGTGCCAGCAGCTTCCAGGGGGCGCGAACTGAAGCTTTCTTT. It specifies CASSFQGARTEAFF. Full variable domain (outside the CDR3, taken from reference TRBV7-9 and TRBJ1-1): DTGVSQNPRHKITKRGQNVTFRCDPISEHNRLYWYRQTLGQGPEFLTYFQNEAQLEKSRLLSDRFSAERPKGSFSTLEIQRTEQGDSAMYLCASSFQGARTEAFFGQGTRLTVV.

The genes are TRBV7-9 and TRBJ1-2; D not certain. CDR3 length: 13 residues. Trimming took off 4 bases at V and 3 bases at J, with 9 bases between the two ends. The germline CDR1 and CDR2 sequences are SEHNR and FQNEAQ (reference sequence). CDR3 sequence (DNA): TGTGCCAGCAGCTCCAGCGGATACTATGGCTACACCTTC. Translation gives CASSSSGYYGYTF.

There are many counts of this clonotype. The genes are TRBV27 and TRBJ2-7; D remains unclear. Looked up from germline, CDR1 is MNHEY and CDR2 is SMNVEV (reference sequence). V dropped 2 bases and J dropped 9 bases, with 17 bases sitting between them. The CDR3 length is 14 residues. This chain's CDR3 is CASSLLGPPTMQYF. CDR3 DNA: TGTGCCAGCAGTTTACTGGGCCCACCTACGATGCAGTACTTC.

This clonotype was seen repeatedly, ten times or more. This rearrangement joins TRBV7-8 to TRBJ1-2; maybe TRBD1 (6 bases). Trimming removed 1 base at V and 8 bases at J, with 17 bases between. Germline assignment: CDR1 SGHVS and CDR2 FQNEAQ. The CDR3 has 15 amino acids. The CDR3 here is CASSLGSQGGVGYTF. CDR3 DNA sequence: TGTGCCAGCAGCTTAGGATCACAGGGAGGGGTCGGCTACACCTTC. Full variable domain (missing parts from reference TRBV7-8 and TRBJ1-2): GAGVSQSPRYKVAKRGQDVALRCDPISGHVSLFWYQQALGQGPEFLTYFQNEAQLDKSGLPSDRFFAERPEGSVSTLKIQRTQQEDSAVYLCASSLGSQGGVGYTFGSGTRLTVV.

This sequence joins TRBV11-2 and TRBJ1-2; D is uncertain. V dropped 3 bases and J dropped 1 base, with 15 bases sitting between them. Per germline, CDR1 SGHAT and CDR2 FQNNGV. The CDR3 consists of 16 residues. The CDR3 loop is CASSLSPASFNYGYTF. The CDR3 DNA follows: TGTGCCAGCAGCTTGTCTCCAGCGAGTTTTAACTATGGCTACACCTTC.

The table lists this clonotype with many counts. The chain combines TRBV6-1 with TRBJ2-7; 8 bases map to TRBD1. The V gene end was trimmed by 6 bases and the J gene end by 3 bases; junction bases not matched to a gene: 7. The germline V gene encodes CDR1 MNHNS and CDR2 SASEGT. The CDR3 is 14 residues long. The CDR3 DNA sequence: TGTGCCAGCAGCGACCCCGGACAGGGCTACGAGCAGTACTTC. Protein product: CASSDPGQGYEQYF.

The sample holds a few counts of this clonotype. V usage is TRBV5-5 and J usage is TRBJ2-7, with D maybe TRBD1 (6 bases). The CDR3 length is 14 residues. The V end lost 2 bases, the J end lost 3 bases, and 12 bases lay between the germline ends. CDR1 is SGHKS, CDR2 YYEKEE, per germline (reference sequence). CDR3 region: CASSFRGILYEQYF. The CDR3 DNA sequence: TGTGCCAGCAGCTTTAGGGGGATTCTCTACGAGCAGTACTTC.

The chain is built from TRBV11-2 and TRBJ1-1, with 7 bases matching TRBD1. Germline V gene sequence: CDR1 SGHAT, CDR2 FQNNGV. The V segment lost 5 bases and the J segment 4 bases; nucleotides outside the gene matches: 10. The CDR3 length is 15 residues. CDR3 coding DNA: TGTGCCAGCAGCCTATCGCAGGGGGTGAGCACTGAAGCTTTCTTT. Translating gives CASSLSQGVSTEAFF.

This clonotype was observed a handful of times. Being one base from a much bigger clone, this may be a read error. This sequence joins TRBV12-5 and TRBJ2-2; 7 bases fit TRBD1. The germline gives CDR1 LGHNT, CDR2 FRNRAP. This CDR3 contains 15 residues. V trimming: 1 base; J trimming: 1 base; junction bases outside the gene matches: 0. CDR3 in amino acids: CASGLGQGNTGELFF. The CDR3 DNA reads as TGTGCTAGTGGTTTGGGACAGGGGAACACCGGGGAGCTGTTTTTT.

This clonotype occurred many times. The J gene is TRBJ1-5, the V gene TRBV6-5, with 9 nucleotides matching TRBD1. V shed 2 bases and J 4 bases; nucleotides not matched to a gene: 12. The CDR3 consists of 18 residues. The germline V gene has CDR1 MNHEY and CDR2 SVGAGI. The CDR3 reads CASSYPVTGTGSNQPQHF. The CDR3 DNA reads as TGTGCCAGCAGTTACCCTGTAACCGGGACAGGGTCAAATCAGCCCCAGCATTTT.

A remark on this clonotype: This may be a read error: a much more frequent sequence differs by one nucleotide. The gene calls are TRBV5-1 and TRBJ1-1; D is perhaps TRBD1 (5 bases). The CDR3 spans 15 residues. From germline, CDR1 is SGHRS and CDR2 YFSETQ. CDR3 DNA: TGCGCCAGCAGCTTGGCCGGGGGTGGGAACACTGGAGCTTTCTTT. Protein sequence: CASSLAGGGNTGAFF. Filled out from reference TRBV5-1 and TRBJ1-1, the complete variable domain reads KAGVTQTPRYLIKTRGQQVTLSCSPISGHRSVSWYQQTPGQGLQFLFEYFSETQRNKGNFPGRFSGRQFSNSRSEMNVSTLELGDSALYLCASSLAGGGNTGAFFGQGTRLTVV.